This T cell receptor beta chain was found in a study of cytomegalovirus exposure and HLA in healthy donors. Of note for this clone: Antigen: not known.

Study findings and constraints: It was confirmed in vitro that a few of the CMV-associated chains were specific for CMV antigens.

Use of 60 Vbeta and 13 Jbeta primers characterized the PCR. This table comes from immunoSEQ multiplex PCR, and its TCRdb copy is limited to in-frame clones, with some not included. Of approximately 170,000 clones listed, over 70% are singletons. The sequenced sample was PBMCs. This TCR derives from a man aged 45 to 65 in good health and CMV-seropositive.

CDR3 bases: TGTGCCAGCAGGGATCCGGGACAGGGTCCCAGCTATGGCTACACCTTC. This encodes CASRDPGQGPSYGYTF. The genes are TRBV2 and TRBJ1-2; 9 bases are shared with TRBD1. The CDR3 totals 16 residues. The J segment lost 4 bases and the V segment lost 6 bases, leaving 12 bases of the junction unmatched. CDR1 is SNHLY and CDR2 is FYNNEI in the germline V gene.